Below are 31 T cell receptor beta chains sequenced from a single sample in a study of T cell responses to AZD1222 COVID-19 vaccine. Sequencing used immunoSEQ multiplex PCR; TCRdb keeps in-frame clones, though not all of them. The sample lists more than 85,000 clones; roughly 92% were seen once. This specimen was peripheral blood, taken 28 days after the second AZD1222 dose. The origin of the receptors is an adult who received the AZD1222 COVID-19 vaccine.

The gene calls are TRBV3-1 (or the pseudogene TRBV3-2) and TRBJ2-7; the D is unclear. Germline values: CDR1 LGHDT, CDR2 YNNKEL (reference sequence). Trimming took 7 bases from V and 6 from J, leaving 4 bases between them. The CDR3 totals 9 residues. The CDR3 region is CASISEQYF. CDR3 DNA sequence: TGTGCCAGCATTAGCGAGCAGTACTTC.

Here the CDR3 DNA reads TGTGCCAGCAGCTTAGCGGCAAACAATAATTCACCCCTCCACTTT. Its translation is CASSLAANNNSPLHF. The genes are TRBV7-9 and TRBJ1-6; D uncertain. The CDR3 loop spans 15 amino acids. In germline, CDR1 is SEHNR, CDR2 FQNEAQ (reference sequence). V dropped 0 bases and J dropped 5 bases, with 8 bases sitting between them.

V and J are TRBV11-2 and TRBJ1-6; 9 bases align to TRBD1. Per germline, CDR1 SGHAT and CDR2 FQNNGV. The trim removed 5 bases at V and 9 bases at J, leaving 11 bases unmatched. The CDR3 runs to 16 residues. CDR3 DNA sequence: TGTGCCAGCAGCCCTCTTTTGACAGGGGGGGGTTCACCCCTCCACTTT. Residues: CASSPLLTGGGSPLHF.

This chain uses TRBV5-4 with TRBJ1-2, with D possibly being TRBD1 (6 bases). The CDR3 contains 13 residues. V lost 4 bases and J 7 bases, leaving 14 bases between the germline ends. The germline gives CDR1 SGHNT, CDR2 YYREEE (reference sequence). The chain's CDR3 is CASSPQGISGYTF. The CDR3 DNA reads TGTGCCAGCAGCCCACAGGGAATTAGTGGCTACACCTTC.

The count of this clone is one. The CDR3 region has the DNA TGTGCCAGCAGCATCGGACAGTACCTTGTGAATGAGCAGTTCTTC. The encoded protein is CASSIGQYLVNEQFF. The chain combines TRBV7-6 with TRBJ2-1; D might be TRBD1 (6 bases). The CDR3 consists of 15 residues. Looked up from germline, CDR1 is SGHVS and CDR2 is FNYEAQ. Trimming removed 5 bases from V and 7 bases from J, with 18 bases in between.

This clone appeared once. The chain links TRBV27 to TRBJ2-3; TRBD2 matches at 8 bases. V lost 2 bases, J lost 2 bases, and 6 bases stayed unmatched. The CDR3 consists of 16 residues. Per germline, CDR1 MNHEY and CDR2 SMNVEV (reference sequence). CDR3 DNA sequence: TGTGCCAGCAGTTTAATTAGCGGGACCCCCACAGATACGCAGTATTTT. Its translation: CASSLISGTPTDTQYF.

The rearrangement uses TRBV27 and TRBJ1-6, with 11 bases identical to TRBD1. The length of the CDR3 is 16 residues. The V and J ends lost 5 bases and 9 bases, in that order; junction bases with no gene match: 9. CDR1 is MNHEY and CDR2 is SMNVEV in the germline V gene (reference sequence). The CDR3 sequence is CASSPKTGTGGSPLHF. CDR3 in DNA: TGTGCCAGCAGTCCAAAAACCGGGACAGGGGGTTCACCCCTCCACTTT.

The gene calls are TRBV28 and TRBJ2-7; 7 nucleotides align to TRBD1. J gave up 6 bases and V 1 base, and 9 bases lay outside the gene matches. The CDR3 covers 15 residues. CDR1 and CDR2 (germline): MDHEN, SYDVKM. CDR3 region: CASSLFGQQGREQYF. The DNA for the CDR3 is TGTGCCAGCAGTTTATTTGGACAACAGGGGCGCGAGCAGTACTTC.

The chain links TRBV19 to TRBJ1-2; 10 nucleotides line up with TRBD1. Germline V CDR1 and CDR2: LNHDA, SQIVND (reference sequence). CDR3 length: 16 amino acids. After removal of 5 bases from V and 7 bases from J, the junction contained 13 bases not matched to a gene. CDR3 nucleotides: TGTGCCAGTAGTTCCCCCGGGACAGGGGTTTCTGGTGGCTACACCTTC. It translates to CASSSPGTGVSGGYTF.

The J gene is TRBJ2-3, the V gene TRBV4-2, with 8 bases identical to TRBD2. This CDR3 has 18 amino acids. V shed 0 bases, J shed 0 bases, and the junction held 8 bases outside the gene matches. Looked up from germline, CDR1 is LGHNA and CDR2 is YNFKEQ. CDR3 nucleotide sequence: TGTGCCAGCAGCCAAGATCTGCGAGCGGGGGCTAGCACAGATACGCAGTATTTT. The encoded protein is CASSQDLRAGASTDTQYF.

Here the CDR3 reads CASSYEVWRGEDEKLFF. CDR3 DNA: TGTGCCAGCAGTTACGAGGTTTGGAGGGGTGAAGATGAAAAACTGTTTTTT. This chain links TRBV6-2 or TRBV6-3 with TRBJ1-4, with a tentative D call TRBD1 (5 bases). With 2 bases removed from V and 6 bases from J, the gap between germline ends came to 19 bases. CDR3 length: 17 residues. The germline V gene has CDR1 MNHEY and CDR2 SVGEGT.

The chain combines TRBV29-1 with TRBJ1-2, with D hard to call. The germline V gene has CDR1 SQVTM and CDR2 ANQGSEA. The CDR3 contains 12 residues. With 4 bases removed from V and 4 bases from J, the gap between germline ends came to 10 bases. Written as DNA, the CDR3 is TGCAGCGTTGCGGCGGGTGCCTATGGCTACACCTTC. Amino acids: CSVAAGAYGYTF.

CDR3 DNA sequence: TGTGCCAGCAGCAAAGACAGGGAGCATGAGCAGTTCTTC. This gives the protein CASSKDREHEQFF. V usage is TRBV11-2 and J usage is TRBJ2-1; 7 nucleotides agree with TRBD1. After removal of 5 bases from V and 8 bases from J, the junction contained 6 bases not matched to a gene. Germline V gene data show CDR1 as SGHAT and CDR2 as FQNNGV. This CDR3 contains 13 residues.

This chain links TRBV30 with TRBJ1-4; 9 bases map to TRBD1. The germline gives CDR1 GTSNPN, CDR2 SVGIG (reference sequence). V lost 0 bases to trimming and J lost 8 bases; unmatched junction nucleotides: 19. CDR3 length equals 19 residues. Here the CDR3 DNA reads TGTGCCTGGAGTGTAACTCGCCTTAGGGGACAGGGATTAAGGGAAAAACTGTTTTTT. Translating it yields CAWSVTRLRGQGLREKLFF.

The genes are TRBV27 and TRBJ1-2; no firm D call. V lost 6 bases to trimming and J lost 4 bases, with 12 bases between them. The CDR3 sequence is 13 residues long. Germline-derived CDR1 and CDR2 are MNHEY and SMNVEV (reference sequence). The CDR3 DNA follows: TGTGCCAGCAGCAGAGACGGACTCTATGGCTACACCTTC. Translated, it gives CASSRDGLYGYTF.

The rearrangement uses TRBV27 and TRBJ1-4, with 9 positions matching TRBD1. CDR1 and CDR2 from the germline V gene are MNHEY and SMNVEV (reference sequence). The CDR3 contains 15 residues. J was trimmed by 8 bases and V by 5 bases; bases with no gene match: 9. CDR3 bases: TGTGCCAGCAGTGCCTGGGACAGGGTGAAAGAAAAACTGTTTTTT. Translation gives CASSAWDRVKEKLFF.

This clone showed up just a few times. The chain has TRBV15 and TRBJ2-7; D might be TRBD1 or TRBD2, each matching 5 bases. CDR3 size: 15 residues. Trimming removed 0 bases from V and 2 bases from J, with 11 bases in between. Germline-derived CDR1 and CDR2 are LNHNV and YYDKDF (reference sequence). The CDR3: CATSRELRGAYEQYF. In nucleotides, the CDR3 is TGTGCCACCAGCAGAGAATTGAGGGGAGCCTACGAGCAGTACTTC.

This chain joins TRBV7-2 and TRBJ2-1, with D perhaps given as TRBD1 or TRBD2 (6 bases each). The V end lost 4 bases, the J end lost 7 bases, and 14 bases lay between the germline ends. Germline V gene data show CDR1 as SGHTA and CDR2 as FQGNSA. The CDR3 consists of 14 residues. Here the CDR3 reads CASSSWGAMNEQFF. CDR3 coding DNA: TGTGCCAGCAGCTCGTGGGGGGCAATGAATGAGCAGTTCTTC.

This chain joins TRBV4-3 and TRBJ2-7; 7 bases agree with TRBD1. The CDR3 has 14 amino acids. Per the germline V gene, CDR1 is LGHNA and CDR2 is YSLEER. V shed 1 base, J shed 2 bases, and the junction held 2 bases outside the gene matches. This CDR3 is CASSQGDRAYEQYF. In nucleotides, the CDR3 is TGCGCCAGCAGCCAAGGCGACAGGGCCTACGAGCAGTACTTC.

V gene TRBV11-2 combines with J gene TRBJ1-4, with D uncertain. V dropped 3 bases and J dropped 4 bases, with 6 bases sitting between them. The CDR3 totals 13 residues. CDR1 SGHAT and CDR2 FQNNGV come from the germline V gene. CDR3 sequence reads: CASSLRDNEKLFF. For the CDR3, the DNA is TGTGCCAGCAGCTTGAGGGATAATGAAAAACTGTTTTTT.

The chain links TRBV10-3 to TRBJ2-5; 8 bases agree with TRBD2. Germline CDR1 reads ENHRY; CDR2 reads SYGVKD. V shed 6 bases and J 1 base; nucleotides not matched to a gene: 10. CDR3 length: 16 amino acids. The CDR3 DNA is TGTGCCATCAGCGGCGGGGCTAGCGGGTCCCAAGAGACCCAGTACTTC. Translation gives CAISGGASGSQETQYF.

The chain uses TRBV10-1 and TRBJ2-3, with D perhaps assigned TRBD1 or TRBD2 (5 bases each). The CDR3 totals 14 residues. Trimming removed 4 bases at V and 5 bases at J, with 13 bases between. Germline-derived CDR1 and CDR2 are WNHNN and SYGVQD (reference sequence). CDR3 loop: CASSAGDDLDTQYF. Here the CDR3 DNA reads TGCGCCAGCAGTGCCGGGGACGATTTAGATACGCAGTATTTT.

The J gene is TRBJ1-3, the V gene TRBV21-1. TRBV21-1 has pseudogene status. The CDR3 extends over 16 amino acids. CDR3 protein: CASSLRETVGRNTIYF. CDR3 in DNA: TGTGCCAGCAGCCTAAGGGAGACAGTCGGAAGAAACACCATATATTTT.

J is TRBJ1-1 and V is TRBV7-6, with 7 bases lining up with TRBD1. This CDR3 has 16 residues. Germline V gives CDR1 SGHVS, CDR2 FNYEAQ. The trim removed 5 bases at V and 0 bases at J, leaving 9 bases unmatched. The CDR3 nucleotides are TGTGCCAGCAGCCCGAAAGGGACAGCAATGAACACTGAAGCTTTCTTT. Translating it yields CASSPKGTAMNTEAFF.

V usage is TRBV5-6 and J usage is TRBJ1-1; 8 nucleotides line up with TRBD1. Germline V lookup: CDR1 SGHDT, CDR2 YYEEEE. The length of the CDR3 is 12 residues. With V trimmed by 4 bases and J by 11 bases, 7 bases remained unmatched. DNA for the CDR3: TGTGCCAGCAGCCGCATGTGGGACAGGGCTTTCTTT. Protein: CASSRMWDRAFF.

The J gene is TRBJ2-3, the V gene TRBV7-3, with 7 bases identical to TRBD1. The CDR3 runs 15 residues. The V gene end was trimmed by 6 bases and the J gene end by 2 bases; junction bases not matched to a gene: 8. Germline CDR1 and CDR2: SGHTA and FQGTGA. The CDR3 region is CASSGDSQATDTQYF. CDR3 coding DNA: TGTGCCAGCAGTGGGGACAGCCAAGCCACAGATACGCAGTATTTT.

This clone occurred once. The chain joins TRBV27 to TRBJ2-5, with 9 bases identical to TRBD1. The germline gives CDR1 MNHEY, CDR2 SMNVEV (reference sequence). V lost 5 bases to trimming and J lost 3 bases; unmatched junction nucleotides: 7. This CDR3 has 15 residues. CDR3 nucleotides: TGTGCCAGCAGTCCGTGGGACAGGGCAAAAGAGACCCAGTACTTC. Translation gives CASSPWDRAKETQYF.

The chain is built from TRBV7-2 and TRBJ1-5; D remains unclear. The germline V and J ends were trimmed by 5 bases and 6 bases, with 17 bases remaining between them. The CDR3 contains 15 residues. Germline lookup yields CDR1 SGHTA and CDR2 FQGNSA. The CDR3 loop reads CASSSGSRAGQPQHF. CDR3 bases: TGTGCCAGCAGCAGCGGGAGCCGGGCGGGTCAGCCCCAGCATTTT. The full variable domain, in which reference TRBV7-2 and TRBJ1-5 provide the parts outside the CDR3, is GAGVSQSPSNKVTEKGKDVELRCDPISGHTALYWYRQSLGQGLEFLIYFQGNSAPDKSGLPSDRFSAERTGGSVSTLTIQRTQQEDSAVYLCASSSGSRAGQPQHFGDGTRLSIL.

This rearrangement joins TRBV7-3 to TRBJ2-3; 12 bases align to TRBD2. The CDR3 contains 17 residues. Per the germline V gene, CDR1 is SGHTA and CDR2 is FQGTGA. V lost 2 bases and J lost 5; bases outside the gene matches: 8. The CDR3 spells CASSLLSSGGAGDTQYF. The CDR3 DNA is TGTGCCAGCAGCTTACTCTCTAGCGGGGGGGCAGGAGATACGCAGTATTTT.

The chain combines TRBV18 with TRBJ2-6; TRBD1 agrees at 7 bases. CDR3 length: 18 residues. Losses at the gene ends were 4 bases for V and 1 base for J; bases not matched to a gene: 10. Germline CDR1 and CDR2: KGHSH and LQKENI. CDR3 region: CASSQPGQARSGANVLTF. Written as DNA, the CDR3 is TGTGCCAGCTCACAGCCTGGACAGGCGAGATCTGGGGCCAACGTCCTGACTTTC.

The V call is TRBV2, the J call TRBJ2-2; D is undetermined. The CDR3 is 15 residues long. V lost 2 bases, J lost 7 bases, and 14 bases lay in between. Germline V gene sequence: CDR1 SNHLY, CDR2 FYNNEI. This CDR3 is CASSESGNGNGELFF. In DNA form, the CDR3 reads TGTGCCAGCAGTGAATCCGGAAACGGTAACGGGGAGCTGTTTTTT.